The 20 T cell receptor beta chains below all came from one sample that was sequenced in a study of T-cell reconstitution after alpha-beta-depleted transplantation in children (dated by TCRdb to 2015 to 2016). The library was produced with PCR. Sequencing instrument: Illumina HiSeq 2500. TCR libraries were prepared with molecular barcoding, using unique molecular identifiers to normalize TCRbeta repertoire quantification. The public sequencing data were trimmed at Q25 with fastp and processed into clonotypes with MiXCR by TCRdb, which kept only in-frame beta chains. Identical CDR3 proteins give one entry, which carries the most common genes and DNA. This sample gives 400,000 to 500,000 distinct CDR3 sequences in total; approximately 10% of them show up just once. Nearly 5.5% of the sample comes from the top ten. Sequences were derived from PBMCs from the stem cell graft donor, sampled from the stem cell graft. The receptor set was obtained from a human donor who donated a stem cell graft to a child with acute myeloid leukemia.

This clonotype came up many times. V is TRBV11-2 and J is TRBJ2-7; TRBD1 agrees at 8 bases. CDR1 and CDR2 from the germline V gene are SGHAT and FQNNGV. With V trimmed by 4 bases and J by 6 bases, 5 bases remained unmatched. This CDR3 has 13 amino acids. CDR3 bases: TGTGCCAGCAGCTCGACAGGGGCTGGCGAGCAGTACGTC. Protein: CASSSTGAGEQYV.

The CDR3, as DNA: TGTGCCAGCAGTTACTCGGGGGTAGGGACACTGAACACCGGGGAGCTGTTTTTT. It translates to CASSYSGVGTLNTGELFF. This chain links TRBV6-5 with TRBJ2-2; TRBD1 might be the D (6 bases). The ends were cut back, 0 bases at V and 1 base at J, with 15 bases in the middle. The CDR3 loop spans 18 amino acids. Germline CDR1 is MNHEY and CDR2 is SVGAGI.

The DNA for the CDR3 is TGTGCCAGCAGCGTAGATAGGTTTGGAGGCACTGAAGCTTTCTTT. It specifies CASSVDRFGGTEAFF. The rearrangement uses TRBV9 and TRBJ1-1; D is unresolved. The germline V gene has CDR1 SGDLS and CDR2 YYNGEE. The V and J ends lost 0 bases and 4 bases respectively, with 13 bases between them. This CDR3 is built from 15 residues.

The chain is built from TRBV10-3 and TRBJ2-7; 13 bases map to TRBD2. The CDR3 totals 14 residues. Germline V gives CDR1 ENHRY, CDR2 SYGVKD. The V segment lost 7 bases and the J segment 2 bases; nucleotides outside the gene matches: 2. The CDR3 bases are TGTGCCATCATTACTAGCGGGAGGGCCTACGAGCAGTACTTC. The encoded protein is CAIITSGRAYEQYF.

V usage is TRBV20-1 and J usage is TRBJ2-1; 9 bases line up with TRBD2. The CDR3 is made up of 14 amino acids. The germline gives CDR1 DFQATT, CDR2 SNEGSKA (reference sequence). Losses at the gene ends were 1 base for V and 8 bases for J; bases not matched to a gene: 6. CDR3 in amino acids: CSARGSGSFYEQFF. DNA for the CDR3: TGCAGTGCTAGAGGTAGCGGGAGTTTTTATGAGCAGTTCTTC.

This clonotype was counted many times. CDR3 sequence: CSVVAIPNYGYTF. The CDR3 DNA follows: TGCAGCGTTGTGGCGATTCCTAACTATGGCTACACCTTC. The chain is built from TRBV29-1 and TRBJ1-2; D call uncertain. V lost 4 bases, J lost 0 bases, and 9 bases lay in between. This CDR3 contains 13 residues. Germline CDR1 and CDR2: SQVTM and ANQGSEA.

In this sample, this clonotype turned up many times. CDR3 sequence: CASSFLGGAEAFF. The CDR3 DNA sequence: TGTGCCAGCAGCTTTCTGGGCGGCGCTGAAGCTTTCTTT. The chain uses TRBV7-2 and TRBJ1-1; D is unresolved. The CDR3 runs 13 residues. Germline V lookup: CDR1 SGHTA, CDR2 FQGNSA. Trimming left V 3 bases short and J 6 bases short, with 11 bases between. Complete variable domain (other parts from reference TRBV7-2 and TRBJ1-1): GAGVSQSPSNKVTEKGKDVELRCDPISGHTALYWYRQSLGQGLEFLIYFQGNSAPDKSGLPSDRFSAERTGGSVSTLTIQRTQQEDSAVYLCASSFLGGAEAFFGQGTRLTVV.

This clonotype was detected ten times or more. The genes are TRBV20-1 and TRBJ1-5, with a tentative D call TRBD1 (5 bases). Germline V gene data show CDR1 as DFQATT and CDR2 as SNEGSKA (reference sequence). Trimming took 1 base from V and 1 from J, leaving 5 bases between them. This CDR3 has 13 residues. CDR3 bases: TGCAGTGCTAGAGGACAGAGCAATCAGCCCCAGCATTTT. Its protein product is CSARGQSNQPQHF.

The chain links TRBV12-3 or TRBV12-4 to TRBJ2-1, with 9 bases identical to TRBD2. The CDR3 sequence is 17 residues long. V trimming: 5 bases; J trimming: 7 bases; junction bases outside the gene matches: 15. CDR3 nucleotides: TGTGCCAGCAGTGGACCCCGTGCCCTAGCGGGGAAGAATGAGCAGTTCTTC. Encoded protein: CASSGPRALAGKNEQFF.

In this sample, this clonotype turned up a few times. The rearrangement joins TRBV5-5 to TRBJ1-4; no definite D call. V was trimmed by 1 base and J by 3 bases, leaving 10 bases between them. Germline V CDR1 and CDR2: SGHKS, YYEKEE (reference sequence). This CDR3 contains 15 residues. The CDR3 nucleotides read TGTGCCAGCAGCTTGTACTGGGATCCTAATGAAAAACTGTTTTTT. Translation gives CASSLYWDPNEKLFF.

The rearrangement links TRBV20-1 to TRBJ1-2; D call uncertain. Germline V gene lookup returns CDR1 DFQATT and CDR2 SNEGSKA (reference sequence). The CDR3 runs to 12 residues. Trimming cost V 8 bases and J 6 bases, with 16 bases left between them. For the CDR3, the DNA is TGCAGTTCCTTGGACGGGGTGGATGGCTACACCTTC. This sequence encodes CSSLDGVDGYTF.

CDR3 bases: TGTGCCAGCACCCAAGTCCCTAGCGGCGCAGATACGCAGTATTTT. Its protein is CASTQVPSGADTQYF. The rearrangement uses TRBV5-5 and TRBJ2-3; 7 bases are shared with TRBD2. CDR3 size: 15 residues. Germline V gene lookup returns CDR1 SGHKS and CDR2 YYEKEE (reference sequence). Trimming cost V 6 bases and J 4 bases; bases outside gene matches: 11.

This clonotype has a handful of counts. J is TRBJ2-2 and V is TRBV12-3 or TRBV12-4; D is unclear. The CDR3 runs to 11 residues. Trimming removed 7 bases at V and 6 bases at J, with 6 bases between. The CDR3 region has the DNA TGTGCCAGCATAAGGGCCGGGGAGCTGTTTTTT. It is translated as CASIRAGELFF.

V is TRBV6-1 and J is TRBJ2-1; 10 bases align to TRBD2. The length of the CDR3 is 14 residues. The trim removed 7 bases at V and 4 bases at J, leaving 4 bases unmatched. The germline V gene has CDR1 MNHNS and CDR2 SASEGT. Written as DNA, the CDR3 is TGTGCCAGCACCCCTAGCGGGAGTTACAATGAGCAGTTCTTC. Translating it yields CASTPSGSYNEQFF.

J is TRBJ2-1 and V is TRBV20-1; TRBD1 matches at 7 bases. Per germline, CDR1 DFQATT and CDR2 SNEGSKA (reference sequence). The CDR3 length is 13 residues. CDR3 DNA: TGCAAAACACAGGGGTCCTCCTACAATGAGCAGTTCTTC. This encodes CKTQGSSYNEQFF.

The sample holds many counts of this clonotype. This chain joins TRBV5-1 and TRBJ2-5, with D possibly being TRBD1 (6 bases). Germline CDR1 is SGHRS and CDR2 is YFSETQ. V was cut by 0 bases and J by 3 bases, with 9 bases left in between. CDR3 length: 14 residues. CDR3 DNA sequence: TGCGCCAGCAGCTTGGGACAGGTGGAAGAGACCCAGTACTTC. Its translation is CASSLGQVEETQYF.

This clonotype was detected only a few times. The chain employs TRBV29-1 and TRBJ1-2, with 7 bases lining up with TRBD1. J gave up 4 bases and V 6 bases, and 8 bases lay outside the gene matches. Germline CDR1 is SQVTM and CDR2 is ANQGSEA. This CDR3 is built from 13 residues. The CDR3 nucleotides read TGCAGCGTCGGGGGGGACAGACGCTATGGCTACACCTTC. Protein product: CSVGGDRRYGYTF.

This clonotype was detected ten times or more. This chain connects TRBV5-1 to TRBJ2-2, with 7 bases identical to TRBD1. The germline V gene encodes CDR1 SGHRS and CDR2 YFSETQ. This CDR3 is 15 amino acids long. Losses at the gene ends were 2 bases for V and 4 bases for J; bases not matched to a gene: 5. The chain's CDR3 is CASSLRQGGTGELFF. The CDR3 DNA sequence: TGCGCCAGCAGCTTACGACAGGGCGGCACCGGGGAGCTGTTTTTT.

This clonotype was counted ten times or more. The CDR3 loop reads CSARQGHNTEAFF. In DNA, the CDR3 is TGCAGTGCTAGACAGGGCCACAACACTGAAGCTTTCTTT. The chain employs TRBV20-1 and TRBJ1-1; D may be TRBD1 (5 bases). Trimming shortened V by 2 bases and J by 2 bases, and 9 bases separated the two germline ends. From germline, CDR1 is DFQATT and CDR2 SNEGSKA (reference sequence). The CDR3 has 13 amino acids.

This clonotype occurred a few times. The gene calls are TRBV10-1 and TRBJ2-2; D is unclear. Trimming cost V 2 bases and J 0 bases, with 4 bases left between them. This CDR3 is built from 14 residues. Germline-derived CDR1 and CDR2 are WNHNN and SYGVQD (reference sequence). In DNA form, the CDR3 reads TGCGCCAGCAGTGAGGGGCCGAACACCGGGGAGCTGTTTTTT. Translated, it gives CASSEGPNTGELFF.